This T cell receptor beta chain is from a study of cytomegalovirus exposure and HLA in healthy donors. Amplification used 60 Vbeta primers and 13 Jbeta primers. Assay: immunoSEQ multiplex PCR; the TCRdb copy retains only in-frame clones and omits some. The sample totals around 150,000 clones; its top ten clones hold roughly 1.3%. Study-wide points: Later work found most CMV-associated TCR beta chains apparently HLA-restricted.

A note on this clone: As yet, its antigen is unknown.

The specimen was PBMCs. The receptor comes from a woman aged 55-69 years in good health and CMV-seronegative.

CDR3 nucleotides: TGTGCCAGCAGCCCCCTTTACGGGGAGCTGTTTTTT. This translates into CASSPLYGELFF. This chain links TRBV5-8 with TRBJ2-2; D remains unclear. This CDR3 comprises 12 residues. Trimming removed 4 bases at V and 7 bases at J, with 8 bases between. The V gene's germline CDR1 is SGHTS and CDR2 YDEGEE.